This T cell receptor beta chain was identified during a study of T-cell memory formation after mild COVID-19. Overall study context: Largely, the TCR clusters proved donor specific. Regarding the study as a whole: Clones that contracted clustered mainly in CM and EM if CD4+ and in EMRA if CD8+. There was a balanced CD4/CD8 profile in clones contracting day 15 to 85, and later expanders leaned CD4+.

Of note for this clonotype: The antigen is not known.

Germline CDR1 LGHNA, CDR2 YSLEER. The V and J ends lost 5 bases and 1 base respectively, with 17 bases between them. This CDR3 has 16 amino acids. The authors produced TCR alpha and TCR beta cDNA libraries with sample barcodes and UMIs by 5'RACE using constant-segment primers. TCRdb analysed the 5' RACE reads with MiXCR anew, one entry per CDR3 protein. The repertoire includes fewer than 350,000 distinct CDR3 sequences, 8% to 10% of them detected once, and 22% sits in the top ten. The chain employs TRBV4-3 and TRBJ1-1; no definite D call. The TCR sequence derives from a man in his late teens or twenties who had mild COVID-19 (a few samples of this study predate the infection). Cell type and time point are not known. Sequencing input: PBMCs or a T cell subset sorted from them (not recorded which). This CDR3 reads CASSAIVNQPNTEAFF. The CDR3 DNA reads TGCGCCAGCAGCGCGATTGTCAATCAGCCGAACACTGAAGCTTTCTTT.